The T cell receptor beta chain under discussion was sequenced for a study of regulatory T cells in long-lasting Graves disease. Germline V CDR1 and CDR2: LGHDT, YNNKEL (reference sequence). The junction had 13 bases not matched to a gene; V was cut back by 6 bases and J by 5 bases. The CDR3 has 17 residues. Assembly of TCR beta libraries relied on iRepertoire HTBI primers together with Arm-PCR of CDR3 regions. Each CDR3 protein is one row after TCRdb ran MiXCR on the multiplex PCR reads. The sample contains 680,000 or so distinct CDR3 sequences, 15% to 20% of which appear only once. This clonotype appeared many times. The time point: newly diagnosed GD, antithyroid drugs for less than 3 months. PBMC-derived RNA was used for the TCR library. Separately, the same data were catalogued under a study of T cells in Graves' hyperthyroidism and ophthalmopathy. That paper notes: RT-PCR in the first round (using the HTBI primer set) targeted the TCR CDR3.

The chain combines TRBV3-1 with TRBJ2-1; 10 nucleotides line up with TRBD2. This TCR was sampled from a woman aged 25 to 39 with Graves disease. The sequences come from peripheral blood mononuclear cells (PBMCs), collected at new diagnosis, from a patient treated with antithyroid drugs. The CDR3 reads CASSQNRWTSGNNEQFF. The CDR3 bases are TGTGCCAGCAGTCAGAACCGTTGGACTAGCGGAAACAATGAGCAGTTCTTC.